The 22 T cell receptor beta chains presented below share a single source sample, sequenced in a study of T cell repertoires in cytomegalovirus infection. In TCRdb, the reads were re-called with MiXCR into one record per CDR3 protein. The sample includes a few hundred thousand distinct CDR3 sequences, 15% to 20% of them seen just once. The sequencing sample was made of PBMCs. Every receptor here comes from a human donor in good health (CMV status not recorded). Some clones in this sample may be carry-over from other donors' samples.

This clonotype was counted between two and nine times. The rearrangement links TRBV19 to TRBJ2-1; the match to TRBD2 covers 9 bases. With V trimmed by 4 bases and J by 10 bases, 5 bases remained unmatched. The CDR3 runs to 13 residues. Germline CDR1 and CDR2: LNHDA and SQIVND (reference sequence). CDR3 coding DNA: TGTGCCAGTAGTAGAATAGCGGGAGAGGAGCAGTTCTTC. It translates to CASSRIAGEEQFF.

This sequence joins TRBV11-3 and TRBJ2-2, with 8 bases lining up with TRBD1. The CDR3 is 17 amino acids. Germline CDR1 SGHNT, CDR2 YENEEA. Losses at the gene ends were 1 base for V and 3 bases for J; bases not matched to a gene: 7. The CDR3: CASSLVRTGSDTGELFF. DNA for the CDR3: TGTGCCAGCAGCTTAGTACGGACAGGGTCGGACACCGGGGAGCTGTTTTTT.

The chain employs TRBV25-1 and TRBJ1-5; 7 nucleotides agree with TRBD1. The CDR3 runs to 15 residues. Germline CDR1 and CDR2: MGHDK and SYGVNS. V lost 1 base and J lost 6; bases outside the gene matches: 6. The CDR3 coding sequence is TGTGCCAGCAGTGAATTCAGGGGGGGCTGTCAGCCCCAGCATTTT. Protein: CASSEFRGGCQPQHF. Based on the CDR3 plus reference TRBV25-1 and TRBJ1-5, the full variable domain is EADIYQTPRYLVIGTGKKITLECSQTMGHDKMYWYQQDPGMELHLIHYSYGVNSTEKGDLSSESTVSRIRTEHFPLTLESARPSHTSQYLCASSEFRGGCQPQHFGDGTRLSIL.

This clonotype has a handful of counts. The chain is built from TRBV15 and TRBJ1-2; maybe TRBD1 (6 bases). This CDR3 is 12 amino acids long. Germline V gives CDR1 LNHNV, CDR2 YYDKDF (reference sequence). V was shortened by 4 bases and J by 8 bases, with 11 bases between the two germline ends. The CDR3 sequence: CATSKDSTGYTF. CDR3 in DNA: TGTGCCACCAGCAAGGACAGCACGGGCTACACCTTC.

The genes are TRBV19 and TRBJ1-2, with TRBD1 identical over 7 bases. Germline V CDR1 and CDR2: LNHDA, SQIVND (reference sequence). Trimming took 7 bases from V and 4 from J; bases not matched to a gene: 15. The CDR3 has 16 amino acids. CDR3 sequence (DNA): TGTGCCAGTACCCCGGGTATGAAGGGACAGAGCTATGGCTACACCTTC. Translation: CASTPGMKGQSYGYTF.

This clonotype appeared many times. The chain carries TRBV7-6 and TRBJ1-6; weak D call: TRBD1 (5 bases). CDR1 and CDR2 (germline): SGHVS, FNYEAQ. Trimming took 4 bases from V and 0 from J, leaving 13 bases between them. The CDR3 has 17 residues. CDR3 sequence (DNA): TGTGCCAGCAGCTCACAGACGGGGGGCTCCTATAATTCACCCCTCCACTTT. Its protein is CASSSQTGGSYNSPLHF. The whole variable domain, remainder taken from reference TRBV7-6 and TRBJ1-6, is GAGVSQSPRYKVTKRGQDVALRCDPISGHVSLYWYRQALGQGPEFLTYFNYEAQQDKSGLPNDRFSAERPEGSISTLTIQRTEQRDSAMYRCASSSQTGGSYNSPLHFGNGTRLTVT.

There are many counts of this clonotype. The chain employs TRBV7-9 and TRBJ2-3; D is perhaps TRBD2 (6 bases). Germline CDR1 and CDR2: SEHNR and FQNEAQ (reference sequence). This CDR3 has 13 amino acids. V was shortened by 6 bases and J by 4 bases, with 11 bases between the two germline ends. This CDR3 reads CASSQWGADTQYF. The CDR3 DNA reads TGTGCCAGCAGTCAGTGGGGGGCAGATACGCAGTATTTT. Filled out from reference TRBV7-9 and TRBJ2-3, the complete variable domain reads DTGVSQNPRHKITKRGQNVTFRCDPISEHNRLYWYRQTLGQGPEFLTYFQNEAQLEKSRLLSDRFSAERPKGSFSTLEIQRTEQGDSAMYLCASSQWGADTQYFGPGTRLTVL.

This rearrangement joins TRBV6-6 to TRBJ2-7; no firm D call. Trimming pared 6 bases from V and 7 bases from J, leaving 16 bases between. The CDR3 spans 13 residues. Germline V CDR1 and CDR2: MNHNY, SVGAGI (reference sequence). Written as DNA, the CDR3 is TGTGCCAGCAGCCGGCCCTCCTCTTTAGAGCAGTACTTC. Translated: CASSRPSSLEQYF.

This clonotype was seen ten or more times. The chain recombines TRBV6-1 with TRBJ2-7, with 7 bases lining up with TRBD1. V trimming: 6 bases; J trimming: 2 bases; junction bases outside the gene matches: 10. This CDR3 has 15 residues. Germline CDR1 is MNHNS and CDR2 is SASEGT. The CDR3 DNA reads TGTGCCAGCAGAGAACCAGGGGGAAAACCCTACGAGCAGTACTTC. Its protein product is CASREPGGKPYEQYF.

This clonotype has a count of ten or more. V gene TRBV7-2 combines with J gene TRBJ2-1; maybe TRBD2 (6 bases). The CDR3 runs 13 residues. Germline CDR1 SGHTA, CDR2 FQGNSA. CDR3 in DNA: TGTGCAAGCCGCGGGGCGGGGAGGAATGAGCAGTTCTTC. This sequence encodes CASRGAGRNEQFF.

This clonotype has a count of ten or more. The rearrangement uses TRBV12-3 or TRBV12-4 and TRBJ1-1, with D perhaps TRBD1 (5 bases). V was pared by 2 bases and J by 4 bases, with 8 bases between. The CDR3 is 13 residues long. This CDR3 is CASSLQGPTEAFF. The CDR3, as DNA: TGTGCCAGCAGTTTACAGGGTCCCACTGAAGCTTTCTTT.

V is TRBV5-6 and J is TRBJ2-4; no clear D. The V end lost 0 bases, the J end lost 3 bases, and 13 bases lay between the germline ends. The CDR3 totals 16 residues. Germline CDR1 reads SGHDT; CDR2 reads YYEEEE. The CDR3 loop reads CASSLVIPTHKNIQYF. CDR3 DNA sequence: TGTGCCAGCAGCTTGGTCATCCCCACGCACAAAAACATTCAGTACTTC.

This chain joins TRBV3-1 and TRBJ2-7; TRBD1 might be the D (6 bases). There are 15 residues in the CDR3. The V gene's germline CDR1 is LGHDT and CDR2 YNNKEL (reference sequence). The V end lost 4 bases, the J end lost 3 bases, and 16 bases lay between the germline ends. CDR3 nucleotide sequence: TGTGCCAGCAGCCTTCGGCTGGGGGCCAGCTACGAGCAGTACTTC. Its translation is CASSLRLGASYEQYF.

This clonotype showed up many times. CDR3 loop: CASSLTGKDTEAFF. CDR3 bases: TGTGCCAGCAGCTTAACAGGGAAGGACACTGAAGCTTTCTTT. The rearrangement joins TRBV7-2 to TRBJ1-1, with a weak D call TRBD1 (6 bases). The CDR3 runs to 14 residues. Germline V gene lookup returns CDR1 SGHTA and CDR2 FQGNSA. V was shortened by 2 bases and J by 3 bases, with 10 bases between the two germline ends.

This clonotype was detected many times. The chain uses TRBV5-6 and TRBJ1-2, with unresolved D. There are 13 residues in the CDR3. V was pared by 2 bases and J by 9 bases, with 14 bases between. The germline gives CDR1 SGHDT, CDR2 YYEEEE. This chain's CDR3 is CASSLPGGISYTF. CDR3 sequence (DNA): TGTGCCAGCAGCTTACCAGGAGGAATTAGCTACACCTTC.

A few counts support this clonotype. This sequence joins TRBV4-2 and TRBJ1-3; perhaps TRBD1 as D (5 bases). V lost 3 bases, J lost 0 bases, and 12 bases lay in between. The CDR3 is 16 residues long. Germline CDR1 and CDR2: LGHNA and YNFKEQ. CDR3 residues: CASSQETASSGNTIYF. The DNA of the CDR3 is TGTGCCAGCAGCCAGGAGACAGCGAGCTCTGGAAACACCATATATTTT.

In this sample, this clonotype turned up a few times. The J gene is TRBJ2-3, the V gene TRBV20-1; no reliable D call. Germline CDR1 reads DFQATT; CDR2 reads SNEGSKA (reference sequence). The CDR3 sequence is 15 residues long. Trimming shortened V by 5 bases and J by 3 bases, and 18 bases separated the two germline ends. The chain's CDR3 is CSASRLWGRTDTQYF. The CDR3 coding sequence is TGCAGTGCTTCCAGATTGTGGGGTAGAACAGATACGCAGTATTTT.

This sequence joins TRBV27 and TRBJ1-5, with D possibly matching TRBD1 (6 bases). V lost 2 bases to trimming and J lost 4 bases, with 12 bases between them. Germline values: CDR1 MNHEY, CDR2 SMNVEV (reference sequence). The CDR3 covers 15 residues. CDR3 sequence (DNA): TGTGCCAGCAGTTTAGAGGGGGGCGTTAATCAGCCCCAGCATTTT. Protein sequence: CASSLEGGVNQPQHF.

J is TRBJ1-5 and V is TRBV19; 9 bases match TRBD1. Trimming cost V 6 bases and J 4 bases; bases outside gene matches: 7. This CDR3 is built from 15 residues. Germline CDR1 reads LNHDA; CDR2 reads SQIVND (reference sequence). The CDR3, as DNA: TGTGCCAGTAGCTCCAAAGGGACAGGGAATCAGCCCCAGCATTTT. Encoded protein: CASSSKGTGNQPQHF. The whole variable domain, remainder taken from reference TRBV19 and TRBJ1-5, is DGGITQSPKYLFRKEGQNVTLSCEQNLNHDAMYWYRQDPGQGLRLIYYSQIVNDFQKGDIAEGYSVSREKKESFPLTVTSAQKNPTAFYLCASSSKGTGNQPQHFGDGTRLSIL.

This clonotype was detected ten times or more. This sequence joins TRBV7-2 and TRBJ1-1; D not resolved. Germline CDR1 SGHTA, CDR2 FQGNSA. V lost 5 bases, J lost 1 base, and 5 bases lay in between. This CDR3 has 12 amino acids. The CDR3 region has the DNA TGTGCCAGCAGCCCCCAGAACACTGAAGCTTTCTTT. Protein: CASSPQNTEAFF.

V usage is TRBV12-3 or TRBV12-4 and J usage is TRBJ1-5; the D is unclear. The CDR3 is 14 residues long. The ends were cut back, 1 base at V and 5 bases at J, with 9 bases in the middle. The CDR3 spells CASSLEGFDQPQHF. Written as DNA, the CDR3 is TGTGCCAGCAGTTTAGAAGGGTTTGATCAGCCCCAGCATTTT.

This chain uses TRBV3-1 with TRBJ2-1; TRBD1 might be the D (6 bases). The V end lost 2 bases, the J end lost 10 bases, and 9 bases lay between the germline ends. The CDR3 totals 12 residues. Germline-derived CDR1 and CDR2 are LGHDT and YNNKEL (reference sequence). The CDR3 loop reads CASSQRDTEQFF. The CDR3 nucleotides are TGTGCCAGCAGCCAACGGGACACCGAGCAGTTCTTC.